Each of the 18 T cell receptor beta chains below was sequenced from the same sample in a study of cytomegalovirus exposure and HLA in healthy donors. Clones were sequenced by immunoSEQ multiplex PCR, and TCRdb holds only the in-frame ones, with some missing. Of roughly 100,000 clones in the sample, about 85% are singletons; the top ten hold approximately 4%. The source material was PBMCs. Source of these receptors: a young woman in good health and CMV-seropositive.

V usage is TRBV5-1 and J usage is TRBJ2-5; 15 bases line up with TRBD2. The CDR3 extends over 16 amino acids. V was pared by 4 bases and J by 6 bases, with 7 bases of the junction left unmatched. The germline V gene has CDR1 SGHRS and CDR2 YFSETQ. In DNA, the CDR3 is TGCGCCAGCAGCCTCCGGACTAGCGGGGGGGAAAAGACCCAGTACTTC. Its protein is CASSLRTSGGEKTQYF. Full variable domain (remainder filled in from reference TRBV5-1 and TRBJ2-5): KAGVTQTPRYLIKTRGQQVTLSCSPISGHRSVSWYQQTPGQGLQFLFEYFSETQRNKGNFPGRFSGRQFSNSRSEMNVSTLELGDSALYLCASSLRTSGGEKTQYFGPGTRLLVL.

The chain joins TRBV5-1 to TRBJ2-5; the match to TRBD2 covers 9 bases. Losses at the gene ends were 2 bases for V and 4 bases for J; bases not matched to a gene: 9. The CDR3 covers 16 residues. Germline CDR1 SGHRS, CDR2 YFSETQ. The CDR3 nucleotides read TGCGCCAGCAGCTTAGTAAATCTAGCGGGGACAGAGACCCAGTACTTC. It specifies CASSLVNLAGTETQYF.

V and J are TRBV5-1 and TRBJ1-4, with D possibly being TRBD1 (5 bases). This CDR3 has 16 amino acids. Trimming cost V 0 bases and J 2 bases, with 11 bases left between them. Germline V gene sequence: CDR1 SGHRS, CDR2 YFSETQ. The CDR3 protein is CASSLDFGTTNEKLFF. In nucleotides, the CDR3 is TGCGCCAGCAGCTTGGATTTCGGGACTACTAATGAAAAACTGTTTTTT.

The chain employs TRBV6-1 and TRBJ1-5; TRBD1 is a possible D gene (6 bases). V was shortened by 5 bases and J by 6 bases, with 17 bases between the two germline ends. Germline loops: CDR1 MNHNS, CDR2 SASEGT. The CDR3 covers 15 residues. CDR3 loop: CASSLHRDGGQPQHF. The CDR3 DNA sequence: TGTGCCAGCAGTCTACACAGGGACGGTGGTCAGCCCCAGCATTTT.

The J gene is TRBJ2-7, the V gene TRBV6-5; 7 bases are a match to TRBD1. The junction had 7 bases not matched to a gene; V was cut back by 2 bases and J by 3 bases. This CDR3 is 15 amino acids long. Germline loops: CDR1 MNHEY, CDR2 SVGAGI. CDR3 protein: CASSYSTGVIYEQYF. CDR3 DNA: TGTGCCAGCAGTTACAGCACAGGGGTAATCTACGAGCAGTACTTC.

The chain carries TRBV11-2 and TRBJ2-1; 15 nucleotides match TRBD2. With V trimmed by 1 base and J by 9 bases, 4 bases remained unmatched. CDR1 SGHAT and CDR2 FQNNGV come from the germline V gene. The CDR3 has 16 amino acids. The CDR3: CASSLVGLAGGAEQFF. The CDR3 DNA sequence: TGTGCCAGCAGCTTAGTCGGACTAGCGGGAGGGGCTGAGCAGTTCTTC.

The rearrangement links TRBV2 to TRBJ2-1; TRBD2 might be the D (6 bases). V was trimmed by 6 bases and J by 3 bases, leaving 15 bases between them. The V gene's germline CDR1 is SNHLY and CDR2 FYNNEI. This CDR3 region has 15 residues. This chain's CDR3 is CASRPAGTRYNEQFF. CDR3 DNA sequence: TGTGCCAGCAGACCCGCCGGGACTCGCTACAATGAGCAGTTCTTC.

The J gene is TRBJ1-1, the V gene TRBV28; D may be TRBD1 (6 bases). V was clipped by 6 bases and J by 4 bases, with 15 bases between them. Germline V gene sequence: CDR1 MDHEN, CDR2 SYDVKM. The length of the CDR3 is 14 residues. The CDR3: CASSLGAGATEAFF. CDR3 nucleotides: TGTGCCAGCAGCCTCGGTGCAGGGGCCACTGAAGCTTTCTTT.

The chain uses TRBV5-1 and TRBJ2-2; 10 nucleotides match TRBD2. The CDR3 is 16 amino acids. Germline trimming cut 1 base from V and 1 base from J; bases unmatched to any gene: 1. Germline assignment: CDR1 SGHRS and CDR2 YFSETQ. DNA for the CDR3: TGCGCCAGCAGCTTGACTAGCGGGAAGAACACCGGGGAGCTGTTTTTT. Protein sequence: CASSLTSGKNTGELFF.

The J gene is TRBJ1-6, the V gene TRBV19; 7 bases fit TRBD1. V gave up 3 bases and J gave up 8 bases; unmatched junction bases: 10. CDR1 and CDR2 from the germline V gene are LNHDA and SQIVND (reference sequence). This CDR3 has 16 amino acids. The CDR3 is CASSMGSGQSHSPLHF. CDR3 bases: TGTGCCAGTAGTATGGGTTCGGGACAGAGTCATTCACCCCTCCACTTT.

This clone is categorized as medium-sized. The V call is TRBV6-4, the J call TRBJ2-3, with 7 bases fitting TRBD2. The germline CDR1 and CDR2 sequences are MRHNA and SNTAGT. The J segment lost 1 base and the V segment lost 4 bases, leaving 2 bases of the junction unmatched. The CDR3 has 14 amino acids. CDR3 DNA: TGTGCCAGCAGTGTGCTAGCGGGCACAGATACGCAGTATTTT. This translates into CASSVLAGTDTQYF.

The rearrangement links TRBV6-5 to TRBJ2-1, with a weak D call TRBD1 (6 bases). The length of the CDR3 is 16 residues. The ends were cut back, 2 bases at V and 4 bases at J, with 15 bases in the middle. CDR1 MNHEY and CDR2 SVGAGI come from the germline V gene. The CDR3 region is CASSYLSAGAYNEQFF. The CDR3 nucleotides read TGTGCCAGCAGTTACCTGTCGGCAGGGGCGTACAATGAGCAGTTCTTC.

A single count supports this clone. The V call is TRBV29-1, the J call TRBJ1-3; D perhaps matches TRBD1 (5 bases). CDR3 length: 16 amino acids. The germline gives CDR1 SQVTM, CDR2 ANQGSEA. Trimming stripped 0 bases from V and 4 bases from J, with 16 bases between. Written as DNA, the CDR3 is TGCAGCGTTGAAGATTATCATCGGGGGAGGGGAAACACCATATATTTT. This gives the protein CSVEDYHRGRGNTIYF.

Only a few counts were recorded for this clone. This chain connects TRBV7-2 to TRBJ2-7, with D possibly matching TRBD1 (5 bases). Germline V gene lookup returns CDR1 SGHTA and CDR2 FQGNSA. The V and J ends lost 7 bases and 4 bases respectively, with 20 bases between them. CDR3 length: 15 amino acids. The CDR3 DNA follows: TGTGCCAGCACCAAACTATGGGGCTTCCAATACGAGCAGTACTTC. This gives the protein CASTKLWGFQYEQYF.

This rearrangement joins TRBV28 to TRBJ2-1, with 9 bases aligning to TRBD1. With 3 bases clipped from V and 4 bases from J, the junction kept 1 base outside the gene matches. This CDR3 is built from 14 residues. CDR1 and CDR2 (germline): MDHEN, SYDVKM. The CDR3 DNA sequence: TGTGCCAGCAGTTTGACAGGGGGGTACAATGAGCAGTTCTTC. It translates to CASSLTGGYNEQFF.

This clone appeared a few times. The chain employs TRBV5-6 and TRBJ1-2, with D uncertain. The V gene's germline CDR1 is SGHDT and CDR2 YYEEEE. Trimming pared 2 bases from V and 6 bases from J, leaving 8 bases between. The length of the CDR3 is 12 residues. This CDR3 is CASSFGSDGYTF. DNA for the CDR3: TGTGCCAGCAGCTTCGGTTCGGATGGCTACACCTTC.

The genes are TRBV5-4 and TRBJ2-1, with 10 bases fitting TRBD2. V shed 1 base, J shed 6 bases, and the junction held 4 bases outside the gene matches. Germline V CDR1 and CDR2: SGHNT, YYREEE (reference sequence). There are 15 residues in the CDR3. For the CDR3, the DNA is TGTGCCAGCAGCTTGAAGCGGGAGGGCCTCAATGAGCAGTTCTTC. It codes for CASSLKREGLNEQFF.

The J gene is TRBJ1-5, the V gene TRBV28, with TRBD1 matching over 11 bases. The CDR3 has 17 amino acids. From germline, CDR1 is MDHEN and CDR2 SYDVKM. V lost 4 bases and J lost 4; bases outside the gene matches: 9. Here the CDR3 DNA reads TGTGCCAGCAGTTCGGGCCGCGGGACAGGGGGTAATCAGCCCCAGCATTTT. Protein: CASSSGRGTGGNQPQHF. The full variable domain, in which reference TRBV28 and TRBJ1-5 provide the parts outside the CDR3, is DVKVTQSSRYLVKRTGEKVFLECVQDMDHENMFWYRQDPGLGLRLIYFSYDVKMKEKGDIPEGYSVSREKKERFSLILESASTNQTSMYLCASSSGRGTGGNQPQHFGDGTRLSIL.